This T cell receptor beta chain is drawn from a study of cytomegalovirus exposure and HLA in healthy donors. Study results and limitations: In a later analysis, first-cohort TCR clusters were found to tend to co-occur in the approximately 110 validation repertoires.

These donors were members of the approximately 110-subject validation cohort, a group separate from the roughly 670-subject first cohort. The table came from immunoSEQ multiplex PCR; TCRdb's copy has only in-frame clones and leaves some out. Here the sample spans 130,000 to 150,000 clones, approximately 89% being singletons. Remarks on this clone: Antigen: not known.

The material sequenced was PBMCs. This TCR was recovered from a young woman in good health and CMV-seropositive.

The CDR3 loop reads CASSESLALYTDTQYF. CDR3 DNA sequence: TGTGCCAGCAGTGAAAGTCTAGCACTTTATACAGATACGCAGTATTTT. The chain combines TRBV2 with TRBJ2-3; possible D gene TRBD2, 5 bases. CDR3 length equals 16 residues. The germline V and J ends were trimmed by 2 bases and 3 bases, with 15 bases remaining between them. Germline assignment: CDR1 SNHLY and CDR2 FYNNEI.